This TCR beta chain was profiled in a study of blood T cell repertoires in COVID-19. The CDR3 runs to 18 residues. The germline V gene encodes CDR1 KGHSH and CDR2 LQKENI. V lost 0 bases and J lost 0, with 16 bases in between. In the study's own analysis: By means of reference gene primer amplification, nucleated cell counts were estimated. The repertoire was sequenced with immunoSEQ multiplex PCR; TCRdb's copy has only in-frame clones and lacks some. V, J and clone size are taken as reported in that table, and D and trimming were inferred from the DNA itself. The sample includes about 300,000 clones, 70% to 90% of them seen just once.

The sample comprised PBMCs or T cells enriched from blood (not recorded which). The receptor's source is a man aged 25-40 years who had recovered from COVID-19. The chain links TRBV18 to TRBJ2-3, with D maybe TRBD1 (6 bases). The CDR3 is CASSPPVWDTPSTDTQYF. The CDR3 coding sequence is TGTGCCAGCTCACCACCAGTCTGGGACACCCCTAGCACAGATACGCAGTATTTT.